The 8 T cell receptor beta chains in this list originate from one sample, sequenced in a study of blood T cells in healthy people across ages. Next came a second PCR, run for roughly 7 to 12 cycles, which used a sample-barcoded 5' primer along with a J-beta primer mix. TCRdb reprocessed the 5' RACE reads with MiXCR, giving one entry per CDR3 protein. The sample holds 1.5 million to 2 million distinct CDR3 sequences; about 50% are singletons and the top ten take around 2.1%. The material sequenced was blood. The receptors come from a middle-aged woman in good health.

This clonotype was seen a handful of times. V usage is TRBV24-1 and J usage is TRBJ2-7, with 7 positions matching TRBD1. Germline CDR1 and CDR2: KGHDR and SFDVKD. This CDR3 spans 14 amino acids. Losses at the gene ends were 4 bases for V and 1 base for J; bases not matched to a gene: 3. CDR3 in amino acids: CATSEGGRSYEQYF. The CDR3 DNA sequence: TGTGCCACCAGTGAAGGGGGCAGGTCCTACGAGCAGTACTTC.

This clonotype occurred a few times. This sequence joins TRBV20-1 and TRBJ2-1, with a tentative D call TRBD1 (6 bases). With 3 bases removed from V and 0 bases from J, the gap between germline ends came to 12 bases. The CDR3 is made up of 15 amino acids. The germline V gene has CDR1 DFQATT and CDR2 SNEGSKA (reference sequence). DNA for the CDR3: TGCAGTGCTAGGGAACAGGGTGTCTCCTACAATGAGCAGTTCTTC. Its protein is CSAREQGVSYNEQFF.

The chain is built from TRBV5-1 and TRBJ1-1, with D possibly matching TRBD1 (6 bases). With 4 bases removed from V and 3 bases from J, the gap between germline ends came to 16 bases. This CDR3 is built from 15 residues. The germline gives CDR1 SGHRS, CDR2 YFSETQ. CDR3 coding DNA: TGCGCCAGCAGCAAAGGACAGATCAAGGACACTGAAGCTTTCTTT. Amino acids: CASSKGQIKDTEAFF.

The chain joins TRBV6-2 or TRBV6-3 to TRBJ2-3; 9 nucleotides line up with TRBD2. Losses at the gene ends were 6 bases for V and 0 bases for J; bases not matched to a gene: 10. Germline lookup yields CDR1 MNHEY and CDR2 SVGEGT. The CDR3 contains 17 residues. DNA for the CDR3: TGTGCCAGCAGCCCAATGCGGGGGGGCGACAGCACAGATACGCAGTATTTT. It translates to CASSPMRGGDSTDTQYF.

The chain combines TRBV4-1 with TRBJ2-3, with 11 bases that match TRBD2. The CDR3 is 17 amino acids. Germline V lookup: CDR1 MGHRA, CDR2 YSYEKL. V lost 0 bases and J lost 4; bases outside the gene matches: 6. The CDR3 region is CASSQEFSGGAADTQYF. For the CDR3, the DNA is TGCGCCAGCAGCCAAGAGTTTAGCGGGGGGGCCGCAGATACGCAGTATTTT.

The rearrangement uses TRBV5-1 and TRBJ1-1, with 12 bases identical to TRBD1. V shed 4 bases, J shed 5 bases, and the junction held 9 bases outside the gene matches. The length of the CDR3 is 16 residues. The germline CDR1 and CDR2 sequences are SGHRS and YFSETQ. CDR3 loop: CASSAGDRGRRTEAFF. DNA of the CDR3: TGCGCCAGCAGCGCGGGGGACAGGGGGCGCAGGACTGAAGCTTTCTTT.

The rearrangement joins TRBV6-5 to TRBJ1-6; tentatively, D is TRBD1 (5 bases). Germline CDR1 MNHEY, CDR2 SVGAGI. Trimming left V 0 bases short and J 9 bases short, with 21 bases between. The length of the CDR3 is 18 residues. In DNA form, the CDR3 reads TGTGCCAGCAGTTACTCGGTCTCGGCAGGGAGAGATGGTTCACCCCTCCACTTT. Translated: CASSYSVSAGRDGSPLHF.

CDR3 sequence reads: CASSLLVNQETQYF. The CDR3 coding sequence is TGTGCCAGCAGCTTACTAGTAAACCAAGAGACCCAGTACTTC. The chain has TRBV7-2 and TRBJ2-5; D remains ambiguous. The CDR3 extends over 14 amino acids. V was cut by 2 bases and J by 0 bases, with 7 bases left in between. Germline V gene lookup returns CDR1 SGHTA and CDR2 FQGNSA.